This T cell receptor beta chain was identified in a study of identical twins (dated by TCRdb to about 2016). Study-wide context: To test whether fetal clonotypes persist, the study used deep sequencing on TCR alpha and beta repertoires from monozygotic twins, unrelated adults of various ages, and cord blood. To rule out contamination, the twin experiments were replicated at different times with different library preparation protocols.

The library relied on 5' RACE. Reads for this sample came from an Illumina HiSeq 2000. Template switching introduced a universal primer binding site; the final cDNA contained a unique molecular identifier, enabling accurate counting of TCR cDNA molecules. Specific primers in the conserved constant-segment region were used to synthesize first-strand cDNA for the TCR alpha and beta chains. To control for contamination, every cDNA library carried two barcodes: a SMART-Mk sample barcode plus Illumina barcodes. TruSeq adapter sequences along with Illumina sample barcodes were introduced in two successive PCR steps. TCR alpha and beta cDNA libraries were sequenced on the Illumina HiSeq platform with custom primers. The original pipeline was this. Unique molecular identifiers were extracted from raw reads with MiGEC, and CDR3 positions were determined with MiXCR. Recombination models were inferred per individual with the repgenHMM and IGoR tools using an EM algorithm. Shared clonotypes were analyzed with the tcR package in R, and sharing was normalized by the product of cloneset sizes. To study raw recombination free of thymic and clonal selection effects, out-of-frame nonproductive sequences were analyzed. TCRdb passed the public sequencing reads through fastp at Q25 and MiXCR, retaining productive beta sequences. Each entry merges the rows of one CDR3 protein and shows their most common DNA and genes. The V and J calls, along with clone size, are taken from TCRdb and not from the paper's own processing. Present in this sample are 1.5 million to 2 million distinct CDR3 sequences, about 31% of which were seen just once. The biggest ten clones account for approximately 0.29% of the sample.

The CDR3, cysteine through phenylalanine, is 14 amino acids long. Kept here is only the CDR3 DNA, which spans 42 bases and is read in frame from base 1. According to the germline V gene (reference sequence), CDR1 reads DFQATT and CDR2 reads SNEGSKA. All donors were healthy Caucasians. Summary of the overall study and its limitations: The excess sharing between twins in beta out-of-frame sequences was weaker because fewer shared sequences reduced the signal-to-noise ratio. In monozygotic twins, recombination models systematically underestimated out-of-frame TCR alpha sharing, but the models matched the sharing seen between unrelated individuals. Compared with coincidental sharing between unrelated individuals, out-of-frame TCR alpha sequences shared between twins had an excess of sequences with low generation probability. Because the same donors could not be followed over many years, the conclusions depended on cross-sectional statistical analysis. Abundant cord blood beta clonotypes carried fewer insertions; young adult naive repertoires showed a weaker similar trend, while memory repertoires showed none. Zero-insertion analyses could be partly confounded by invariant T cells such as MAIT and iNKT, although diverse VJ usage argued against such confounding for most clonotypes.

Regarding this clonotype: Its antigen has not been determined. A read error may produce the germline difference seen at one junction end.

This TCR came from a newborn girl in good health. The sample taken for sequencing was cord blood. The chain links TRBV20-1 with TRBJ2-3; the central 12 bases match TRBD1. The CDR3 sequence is CSAGTGGGTDAQYF. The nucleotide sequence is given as TGCAGTGCCGGGACAGGGGGCGGCACAGATGCGCAGTATTTT.